A selection of T cell receptor beta chains follows, all from one sample in a study of shared clonotypes between healthy human individuals. Some clones are missing from TCRdb's copy, which holds only in-frame ones; the method was immunoSEQ multiplex PCR. Of 450,000 or so clones listed, approximately 77% are singletons. Input material: PBMCs. The origin of the receptors is a woman aged 40 to 55 in good health. Some clones in this sample may be carry-over from other donors' samples. Both conserved end residues are part of each CDR3. A D gene is named only where the DNA matches it firmly. Clone size is not always given. Where it is, it says once, few, many or a class for expanded clones.

NA | TRBD2 | TRBJ2-5 | TRBV7-2 | TGTGCCAGCAGCTGGGGGCTAGCGGGAGGTGTGGATACCCAGTACTTC | CASSWGLAGGVDTQYF
few | NA | TRBJ2-1 | TRBV28 | TGTGCCAGCAGTTTAATCCGCTTGGAGGGGAATGAGCAGTTCTTC | CASSLIRLEGNEQFF
NA | NA | TRBJ2-3 | TRBV9 | TGTGCCAGCAGCCCTTCGGGGACAGATACGCAGTATTTT | CASSPSGTDTQYF
NA | NA | TRBJ2-2 | TRBV10-2 | TGCGCCAGCAGTGACCCCGGATCGAGGGGCACCGGGGAGCTGTTTTTT | CASSDPGSRGTGELFF
NA | NA | TRBJ1-5 | TRBV7-8 | TGTGCCAGCAGCTCCTTCAATCAGCCCCAGCATTTT | CASSSFNQPQHF
once | NA | TRBJ2-2 | TRBV5-8 | TGTGCCAGAGGGGAACCGCAGTCCCCCGCGAACACCGGGGAGCTGTTTTTT | CARGEPQSPANTGELFF
NA | NA | TRBJ2-7 | TRBV27 | TGTGCCAGCAGTTTACGCGGGGAGAATGGCCTCGAGCAGTACTTC | CASSLRGENGLEQYF
NA | NA | TRBJ1-3 | TRBV29-1 | TGCAGCGGGGCAGCTACCTCTGGAAACACCATATATTTT | CSGAATSGNTIYF
NA | NA | TRBJ2-1 | TRBV19 | TGTGCCAGTAGTATTCCCCGACAGAGATCCTACAATGAGCAGTTCTTC | CASSIPRQRSYNEQFF
few | NA | TRBJ2-7 | TRBV11-2 | TGTGCCAGCAGCTTAGCTCAGAGTCCCTACGAGCAGTACTTC | CASSLAQSPYEQYF